This T cell receptor (beta chain) originates from a study of human T cells and chemical hapten exposure. There are many counts of this clonotype. Time point indicated: pre-sensitization, week 0. The treatment here: therapeutic diphenylcyclopropenone sensitization with weekly scalp DPC. Whole blood that had not been fractionated was the source of extracted total RNA. TCRdb passed the RACE reads through MiXCR, listing each CDR3 protein once. The repertoire holds 35,000 or so distinct CDR3 sequences, with 10% as singletons. The CDR3 is 14 amino acids. The V end was cut by 5 bases, the J end by 1 base, with 8 bases between. Germline CDR1 reads WNHNN; CDR2 reads SYGVQD (reference sequence).

Sequencing was performed on whole blood, taken in connection with sensitization to the hapten diphenylcyclopropenone (DPC). This chain connects TRBV10-1 to TRBJ2-2; no clear D gene. The TCR comes from a man aged 50 to 60 with alopecia areata. Some clones in this sample may be carry-over from other donors' samples. CDR3 region: CASSRAENTGELFF. In DNA, the CDR3 is TGCGCCAGCAGTCGGGCGGAGAACACCGGGGAGCTGTTTTTT.